This T cell receptor (beta chain) was found in a study of blood T cells in healthy people across ages. Study at large: Template switching captured about one barcoded beta molecule per two T cells. Study-level results: Bulk PBMC profiling left naive and antigen-experienced comparisons inconclusive. Per million T cells, the diversity of TCR beta decreased roughly linearly as age advanced.

The sample, approximately 10 milliliters of peripheral blood, was drawn from each donor. There are 14 residues in the CDR3. The germline V gene encodes CDR1 LGHNA and CDR2 YSLEER. J lost 5 bases, V lost 4 bases, and 8 bases had no gene match. This clonotype was seen more than once but under ten times. The target antigen is unknown. Combining a sample-barcoded 5' primer with a J-beta primer mix, a second PCR ran for about 7 to 12 cycles. One entry per CDR3 protein, called by TCRdb with MiXCR from the 5' RACE reads. The sample includes some 780,000 distinct CDR3 sequences, just over 55% seen only once; the top ten take roughly 26%.

The chain links TRBV4-3 to TRBJ2-7, with 7 bases lining up with TRBD1. This clonotype originated in a man aged 35 to 55 in good health. The sequencing sample was made of blood. CDR3 in DNA: TGCGCCAGCAGCCGAGAGACAGGGTTCGACGAGCAGTACTTC. It translates to CASSRETGFDEQYF.